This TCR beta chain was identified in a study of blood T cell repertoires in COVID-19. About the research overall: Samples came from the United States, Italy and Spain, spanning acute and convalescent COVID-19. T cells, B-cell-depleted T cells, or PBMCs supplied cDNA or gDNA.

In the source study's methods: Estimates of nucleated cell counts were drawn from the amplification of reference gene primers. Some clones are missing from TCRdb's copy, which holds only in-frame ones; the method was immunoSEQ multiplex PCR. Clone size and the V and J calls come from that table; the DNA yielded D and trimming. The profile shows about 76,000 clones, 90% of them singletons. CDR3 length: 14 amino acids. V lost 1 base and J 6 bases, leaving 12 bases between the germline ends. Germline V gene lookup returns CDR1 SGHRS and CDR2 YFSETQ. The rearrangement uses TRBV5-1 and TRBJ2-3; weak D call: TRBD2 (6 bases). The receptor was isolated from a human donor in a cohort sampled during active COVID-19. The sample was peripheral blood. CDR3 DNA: TGCGCCAGCAGCTTGAACGGGAGCCCCGATACGCAGTATTTT. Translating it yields CASSLNGSPDTQYF.